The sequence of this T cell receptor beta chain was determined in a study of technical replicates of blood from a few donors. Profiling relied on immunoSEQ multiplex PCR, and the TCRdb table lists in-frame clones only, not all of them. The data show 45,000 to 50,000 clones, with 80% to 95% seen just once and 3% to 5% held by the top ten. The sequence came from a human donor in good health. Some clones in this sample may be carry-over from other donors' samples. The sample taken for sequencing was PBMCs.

The CDR3 nucleotides read TGTGCCAGCAGTTACTCCTTTACAGGGGACGACACTGAAGCTTTCTTT. This translates into CASSYSFTGDDTEAFF. The V and J genes are TRBV6-5 and TRBJ1-1, with 7 bases that match TRBD1. J was trimmed by 3 bases and V by 0 bases; bases with no gene match: 7. Germline V gene sequence: CDR1 MNHEY, CDR2 SVGAGI. The CDR3 covers 16 residues.